Below, 10 T cell receptor beta chains from the same sample are listed, as sequenced in a study of regulatory T cells in long-lasting Graves disease. Noted time point: newly diagnosed GD, antithyroid drugs for less than 3 months. From PBMCs, RNA was extracted and then used to make the TCR library. With iRepertoire HTBI primers and Arm-PCR of CDR3 regions, TCR beta libraries were built. TCRdb re-analysed the multiplex PCR reads in MiXCR, keeping a single row per CDR3 protein. The sample includes about 240,000 distinct CDR3 sequences, 20% to 25% of them seen just once. Sequences were derived from peripheral blood mononuclear cells (PBMCs), sampled at new diagnosis, from a patient treated with antithyroid drugs. The receptors come from a female donor with Graves disease.

This clonotype came up many times. V usage is TRBV18 and J usage is TRBJ1-2, with TRBD1 as a possible D gene (5 bases). The CDR3 runs 13 residues. In germline, CDR1 is KGHSH, CDR2 LQKENI. Deletions cut 6 bases from V and 2 bases from J, with 10 bases between. CDR3 residues: CASSAGRNYGYTF. CDR3 in DNA: TGTGCCAGCTCCGCGGGGCGCAACTATGGCTACACCTTC.

V and J are TRBV18 and TRBJ2-2, with 9 bases matching TRBD1. The CDR3 consists of 16 residues. V gave up 3 bases and J gave up 5 bases; unmatched junction bases: 7. Germline V gene lookup returns CDR1 KGHSH and CDR2 LQKENI. The CDR3 region is CASSPSRTGVTGELFF. CDR3 in DNA: TGTGCCAGCTCACCCAGTCGGACAGGGGTGACCGGGGAGCTGTTTTTT.

This clonotype was picked up one time. CDR3 sequence: CSVLWRSEQFF. CDR3 sequence (DNA): TGCAGCGTTTTATGGCGGAGTGAGCAGTTCTTC. V is TRBV29-1 and J is TRBJ2-1; D is uncertain. In germline, CDR1 is SQVTM, CDR2 ANQGSEA. This CDR3 region has 11 residues. Trimming stripped 5 bases from V and 9 bases from J, with 11 bases between.

This clonotype was seen many times. The chain uses TRBV7-2 and TRBJ1-1, with D possibly TRBD1 on 6 matching bases. The CDR3 loop spans 16 amino acids. V lost 1 base and J lost 0, with 12 bases in between. The germline gives CDR1 SGHTA, CDR2 FQGNSA. Written as DNA, the CDR3 is TGTGCCAGCAGCTTAGTTGGGGGCGGAGTGAACACTGAAGCTTTCTTT. Translation gives CASSLVGGGVNTEAFF.

Points on this clonotype: This likely stems from a read error, as it lies one base from a far larger clone. The chain is built from TRBV6-2 or TRBV6-3 and TRBJ2-1; either TRBD1 or TRBD2 may fit D (6 bases each). The J call may be faulty, since TRBJ2-5 better matches the DNA end. This CDR3 is 14 amino acids long. Germline-derived CDR1 and CDR2 are MNHEY and SVGEGT. CDR3 nucleotide sequence: TGTGCCAGCAGTTGGGGGGCCCCTATAGAGAGCCAGTACTTC. Translated: CASSWGAPIESQYF.

V and J are TRBV12-3 or TRBV12-4 and TRBJ1-2; D possibly corresponds to TRBD1 (5 bases). The CDR3 consists of 15 residues. V was pared by 3 bases and J by 3 bases, with 14 bases between. This CDR3 is CASSFGGGNHYGYTF. In nucleotides, the CDR3 is TGTGCCAGCAGTTTTGGGGGGGGAAATCACTATGGCTACACCTTC.

The chain uses TRBV7-2 and TRBJ2-5, with D tentatively TRBD2 (5 bases). Germline V gene lookup returns CDR1 SGHTA and CDR2 FQGNSA. Trimming took 6 bases from V and 1 from J, leaving 15 bases between them. CDR3 size: 15 residues. CDR3 residues: CASSSRTTSQETQYF. CDR3 nucleotides: TGTGCCAGCAGTTCCCGGACCACTAGCCAAGAGACCCAGTACTTC.

This clonotype has a count of ten or more. V usage is TRBV7-2 and J usage is TRBJ2-2, with D maybe TRBD1 (6 bases). The CDR3 contains 15 residues. The V gene's germline CDR1 is SGHTA and CDR2 FQGNSA. V lost 5 bases to trimming and J lost 3 bases, with 13 bases between them. CDR3 sequence: CASSIDRLYTGELFF. The CDR3 coding sequence is TGTGCCAGCAGCATAGACAGGCTCTACACCGGGGAGCTGTTTTTT. The variable domain in full, completed from reference TRBV7-2 and TRBJ2-2, reads GAGVSQSPSNKVTEKGKDVELRCDPISGHTALYWYRQSLGQGLEFLIYFQGNSAPDKSGLPSDRFSAERTGGSVSTLTIQRTQQEDSAVYLCASSIDRLYTGELFFGEGSRLTVL.

This clonotype was seen many times. This sequence joins TRBV2 and TRBJ2-3; D is unresolved. With 5 bases removed from V and 2 bases from J, the gap between germline ends came to 8 bases. Germline lookup yields CDR1 SNHLY and CDR2 FYNNEI. This CDR3 spans 13 amino acids. CDR3 coding DNA: TGTGCCAGCAGTCTCTTGATCACAGATACGCAGTATTTT. Translation gives CASSLLITDTQYF. The full variable domain, rest sourced from reference TRBV2 and TRBJ2-3, is EPEVTQTPSHQVTQMGQEVILRCVPISNHLYFYWYRQILGQKVEFLVSFYNNEISEKSEIFDDQFSVERPDGSNFTLKIRSTKLEDSAMYFCASSLLITDTQYFGPGTRLTVL.

The table lists this clonotype with many counts. The CDR3 loop is CSASGQGILDTQYF. CDR3 in DNA: TGCAGTGCTAGTGGACAGGGTATTTTAGATACGCAGTATTTT. This chain links TRBV20-1 with TRBJ2-3; 8 bases agree with TRBD1. The germline V gene encodes CDR1 DFQATT and CDR2 SNEGSKA (reference sequence). V was pared by 3 bases and J by 5 bases, with 7 bases of the junction left unmatched. The CDR3 covers 14 residues.